The 10 T cell receptor beta chains listed next were all sequenced from one sample in a study of blood T cell repertoires in COVID-19 (dated by TCRdb to the early 2020s). To prepare the library, the immunoSEQ multiplex PCR assay was applied. In its TCRdb copy, this immuneACCESS table keeps in-frame sequences only and misses some clones. Where compared with another copy, unresolved V genes explain less than half of these, and the others have no known cause. This sample holds 15,000 or so clones; 85% to 90% were observed only once. Jointly, the top ten make up less than 3% of the sample. Source material: peripheral blood. Receptors originate from a human donor in a cohort sampled during active COVID-19.

This sequence joins TRBV4-2 and TRBJ2-4, with 7 bases lining up with TRBD1. J was trimmed by 9 bases and V by 0 bases; bases with no gene match: 5. This CDR3 is built from 14 residues. The germline V gene has CDR1 LGHNA and CDR2 YNFKEQ. CDR3 protein: CASSQDRGRSIQYF. For the CDR3, the DNA is TGTGCCAGCAGCCAAGATAGGGGGCGAAGCATTCAGTACTTC.

CDR3 region: CASSEGGRGSGELFF. For the CDR3, the DNA is TGCGCCAGCAGTGAGGGAGGCAGGGGTTCCGGGGAGCTGTTTTTT. The gene calls are TRBV10-1 and TRBJ2-2; maybe TRBD1 (6 bases). There are 15 residues in the CDR3. Germline CDR1 WNHNN, CDR2 SYGVQD (reference sequence). V shed 2 bases and J shed 6 bases, with 13 bases lying between them.

The chain couples TRBV7-4 to TRBJ1-5, with D possibly TRBD1 on 5 matching bases. The CDR3 totals 14 residues. CDR1 and CDR2 (germline): SGHVT, SQSDAQ. Trimming removed 6 bases at V and 4 bases at J, with 13 bases between. Here the CDR3 DNA reads TGTGCCAGCAGTTGGGGGGTATGGAATCAGCCCCAGCATTTT. Translating gives CASSWGVWNQPQHF.

The CDR3 sequence: CASRAWGGVHSNQPQHF. CDR3 nucleotide sequence: TGTGCCAGCAGGGCCTGGGGGGGGGTACATAGCAATCAGCCCCAGCATTTT. This rearrangement joins TRBV27 to TRBJ1-5; TRBD1 is a possible D gene (5 bases). Trimming stripped 6 bases from V and 0 bases from J, with 18 bases between. Germline assignment: CDR1 MNHEY and CDR2 SMNVEV (reference sequence). The CDR3 extends over 17 amino acids.

The chain has TRBV12-3 or TRBV12-4 and TRBJ1-2; 9 nucleotides agree with TRBD1. The CDR3 sequence is 12 residues long. J was trimmed by 8 bases and V by 5 bases; bases with no gene match: 3. CDR3 in amino acids: CASSRTGDGYTF. The CDR3 DNA reads as TGTGCCAGCAGTCGGACAGGGGACGGCTACACCTTC.

The CDR3 DNA follows: TGTGCCAGCAGCGTAACCCAGGGGGCCGGCTATGGCTACACCTTC. Its translation is CASSVTQGAGYGYTF. The V gene is TRBV9, the J gene TRBJ1-2; TRBD1 matches 8 bases. CDR3 length equals 15 residues. After removal of 1 base from V and 4 bases from J, the junction contained 6 bases not matched to a gene. Germline V gene sequence: CDR1 SGDLS, CDR2 YYNGEE.

The rearrangement links TRBV19 to TRBJ2-1; the D gene is possibly TRBD1 (6 bases). The CDR3 is 16 residues long. V gave up 5 bases and J gave up 0 bases, with 14 bases separating them. Per germline, CDR1 LNHDA and CDR2 SQIVND (reference sequence). The CDR3 spells CASSRSTGSSYNEQFF. The CDR3 region has the DNA TGTGCCAGTAGTCGCTCCACAGGGAGCTCCTACAATGAGCAGTTCTTC.

The chain couples TRBV11-2 to TRBJ2-7; D is ambiguous. Between the trimmed V and J ends, which lost 5 bases and 2 bases, there was a span of 16 bases. This CDR3 comprises 15 residues. The germline CDR1 and CDR2 sequences are SGHAT and FQNNGV. The CDR3 sequence is CASSLESLVTYEQYF. The CDR3 bases are TGTGCCAGCAGCCTCGAGAGCCTAGTTACCTACGAGCAGTACTTC. The entire variable domain, with the rest obtained from reference TRBV11-2 and TRBJ2-7, is as follows: EAGVAQSPRYKIIEKRQSVAFWCNPISGHATLYWYQQILGQGPKLLIQFQNNGVVDDSQLPKDRFSAERLKGVDSTLKIQPAKLEDSAVYLCASSLESLVTYEQYFGPGTRLTVT.

The chain employs TRBV4-2 and TRBJ2-3, with 8 nucleotides matching TRBD2. The CDR3 is 18 amino acids. The V segment lost 1 base and the J segment 0 bases; nucleotides outside the gene matches: 9. The V gene's germline CDR1 is LGHNA and CDR2 YNFKEQ. CDR3 sequence (DNA): TGTGCCAGCAGCCAAGCTAGGAGACGGGGGGGAAGCACAGATACGCAGTATTTT. Amino acids: CASSQARRRGGSTDTQYF.

The chain joins TRBV9 to TRBJ2-5, with D possibly TRBD2 on 5 matching bases. Germline V gives CDR1 SGDLS, CDR2 YYNGEE. The CDR3 has 14 residues. V was cut by 3 bases and J by 3 bases, with 12 bases left in between. DNA for the CDR3: TGTGCCAGCAGCGCGGACTTAAAGAAAGAGACCCAGTACTTC. Its protein product is CASSADLKKETQYF.